A selection of T cell receptor beta chains follows, all from one sample in a study of shared clonotypes between healthy human individuals. Repertoires were generated with immunoSEQ multiplex PCR, while TCRdb's copy carries only in-frame clones and drops some. The sample has approximately 1.5 million clones; about 98.5% are singletons. What was sequenced was naive CD4+ T cells sorted from blood. The receptors come from a man aged 25-45 years in good health. CDR3s include the opening cysteine and the closing phenylalanine or tryptophan. A D gene is named only where the DNA matches it firmly. Rows may omit the clone size; those that give it use once, few, many or a size class.

clone size: .; J gene: TRBJ2-7; D gene: TRBD1; V gene: TRBV30; CDR3 length: 14; CDR3 DNA: TGTGCCTGGAGTACCGGGACAGCAACCTACGAGCAGTACTTC; CDR3 protein: CAWSTGTATYEQYF
clone size: .; J gene: TRBJ1-3; D gene: .; V gene: TRBV7-9; CDR3 length: 14; CDR3 DNA: TGTGCCAGCAGCTCCCCCCAATCCAACCTCACCATATATTTT; CDR3 protein: CASSSPQSNLTIYF
clone size: .; J gene: TRBJ2-7; D gene: .; V gene: TRBV25-1; CDR3 length: 13; CDR3 DNA: TGTGCCAGCACCCCAGCGGTTACCTACGAGCAGTACTTC; CDR3 protein: CASTPAVTYEQYF
clone size: .; J gene: TRBJ2-7; D gene: .; V gene: TRBV7-9; CDR3 length: 13; CDR3 DNA: TGTGCCAGCAGCGACGGGACAGCGGGGGAGCAGTACTTC; CDR3 protein: CASSDGTAGEQYF
clone size: .; J gene: TRBJ2-5; D gene: .; V gene: TRBV4-1; CDR3 length: 14; CDR3 DNA: TGCGCCAGCAGCCGGGTGGGAGCGCCAGGGACCCAGTACTTC; CDR3 protein: CASSRVGAPGTQYF
clone size: .; J gene: TRBJ2-7; D gene: TRBD1; V gene: TRBV25-1; CDR3 length: 16; CDR3 DNA: TGTGCCAGCAGACGACCGGGACAGAGCCTTTCTGGGGAGCAGTACTTC; CDR3 protein: CASRRPGQSLSGEQYF
clone size: .; J gene: TRBJ2-5; D gene: TRBD2; V gene: TRBV9; CDR3 length: 16; CDR3 DNA: TGTGCCAGCAGCCTACATAGCGGGAGGGCTCGAGAGACCCAGTACTTC; CDR3 protein: CASSLHSGRARETQYF
clone size: .; J gene: TRBJ2-3; D gene: .; V gene: TRBV18; CDR3 length: 17; CDR3 DNA: TGTGCCAGCTCACCCTACGGGGCGGGAACGAGCACAGATACGCAGTATTTT; CDR3 protein: CASSPYGAGTSTDTQYF
clone size: .; J gene: TRBJ2-5; D gene: .; V gene: TRBV10-3; CDR3 length: 13; CDR3 DNA: TGTGCCATCAGTGAGGGCAGTCCCGAGACCCAGTACTTC; CDR3 protein: CAISEGSPETQYF
clone size: .; J gene: TRBJ2-1; D gene: .; V gene: TRBV13; CDR3 length: 17; CDR3 DNA: TGTGCCAGCAGCTTAGGGGGGTGGAGGGACCCCTACAATGAGCAGTTCTTC; CDR3 protein: CASSLGGWRDPYNEQFF
clone size: .; J gene: TRBJ2-3; D gene: .; V gene: TRBV5-1; CDR3 length: 19; CDR3 DNA: TGCGCCAGCAGCTTGGAGTTAGGCGGGGTTAGAACTAGCACAGATACGCAGTATTTT; CDR3 protein: CASSLELGGVRTSTDTQYF
clone size: .; J gene: TRBJ1-1; D gene: TRBD1; V gene: TRBV6-5; CDR3 length: 15; CDR3 DNA: TGTGCCAGCAGTCCAGGACAGGGGGGTTCTAGCGAAGCTTTCTTT; CDR3 protein: CASSPGQGGSSEAFF
clone size: .; J gene: TRBJ2-7; D gene: .; V gene: TRBV6-5; CDR3 length: 15; CDR3 DNA: TGTGCCAGCAGTTACTCGGTTGGACAGACCTACGAGCAGTACTTC; CDR3 protein: CASSYSVGQTYEQYF
clone size: .; J gene: TRBJ2-5; D gene: .; V gene: TRBV28; CDR3 length: 13; CDR3 DNA: TGTGCCAGCAGTTTTACCCTTACGGAGACCCAGTACTTC; CDR3 protein: CASSFTLTETQYF
clone size: .; J gene: TRBJ2-3; D gene: TRBD2; V gene: TRBV2; CDR3 length: 14; CDR3 DNA: TGTGCCGGGCTGGCTAGCGGGAACGCAGATACGCAGTATTTT; CDR3 protein: CAGLASGNADTQYF
clone size: once; J gene: TRBJ2-2; D gene: .; V gene: TRBV5-1; CDR3 length: 16; CDR3 DNA: TGCGCCAGCAGCTTGAGGCCAGCCCCGGACACCGGGGAGCTGTTTTTT; CDR3 protein: CASSLRPAPDTGELFF
clone size: once; J gene: TRBJ2-3; D gene: .; V gene: TRBV19; CDR3 length: 14; CDR3 DNA: TGTGCCAGTAGTGTCCGGGGGAGCACAGATACGCAGTATTTT; CDR3 protein: CASSVRGSTDTQYF
clone size: once; J gene: TRBJ1-1; D gene: .; V gene: TRBV5-1; CDR3 length: 14; CDR3 DNA: TGCGCCAGCAGCGCGGGGATCGCGAACACTGAAGCTTTCTTT; CDR3 protein: CASSAGIANTEAFF
clone size: .; J gene: TRBJ2-5; D gene: .; V gene: TRBV12-5; CDR3 length: 12; CDR3 DNA: TGTGCTAGTGGTTTGGACGGGGAGACCCAGTACTTC; CDR3 protein: CASGLDGETQYF
clone size: once; J gene: TRBJ2-7; D gene: .; V gene: TRBV9; CDR3 length: 14; CDR3 DNA: TGTGCCAGCAGCGTAGACACCGGGAGCTACGAGCAGTACTTC; CDR3 protein: CASSVDTGSYEQYF
clone size: .; J gene: TRBJ2-7; D gene: TRBD2; V gene: TRBV19; CDR3 length: 14; CDR3 DNA: TGTGCCAGTAAACTAGCGGGAGGTTACTACGAGCAGTACTTC; CDR3 protein: CASKLAGGYYEQYF
clone size: .; J gene: TRBJ2-5; D gene: TRBD2; V gene: TRBV5-4; CDR3 length: 16; CDR3 DNA: TGTGCCAGCAGCTTTGGGACTAGCGGGAGGGCCGAGACCCAGTACTTC; CDR3 protein: CASSFGTSGRAETQYF
clone size: .; J gene: TRBJ1-1; D gene: .; V gene: TRBV28; CDR3 length: 12; CDR3 DNA: TGTGCCAGCACTTTGGGTTTCACTGAAGCTTTCTTT; CDR3 protein: CASTLGFTEAFF
clone size: .; J gene: TRBJ2-3; D gene: .; V gene: TRBV27; CDR3 length: 14; CDR3 DNA: TGTGCCAGCAGTTTACTGGGCAGCACAGATACGCAGTATTTT; CDR3 protein: CASSLLGSTDTQYF
clone size: .; J gene: TRBJ1-2; D gene: TRBD1; V gene: TRBV5-5; CDR3 length: 15; CDR3 DNA: TGTGCCAGCATCAAAGTCCGGGACAGGGTATATGGCTACACCTTC; CDR3 protein: CASIKVRDRVYGYTF
clone size: .; J gene: TRBJ1-2; D gene: .; V gene: TRBV7-2; CDR3 length: 15; CDR3 DNA: TGTGCCAGCAGCTTAATGCAACAACTATTCTATGGCTACACCTTC; CDR3 protein: CASSLMQQLFYGYTF
clone size: .; J gene: TRBJ2-7; D gene: .; V gene: TRBV28; CDR3 length: 14; CDR3 DNA: TGTGCCACTCTGGCCCTCGGGGTCTCCTACGAGCAGTACTTC; CDR3 protein: CATLALGVSYEQYF
clone size: .; J gene: TRBJ1-2; D gene: .; V gene: TRBV5-1; CDR3 length: 15; CDR3 DNA: TGCGCCAGCAGCGTGATGCAGTTTTCTAACTATGGCTACACCTTC; CDR3 protein: CASSVMQFSNYGYTF
clone size: .; J gene: TRBJ2-3; D gene: .; V gene: TRBV5-4; CDR3 length: 13; CDR3 DNA: TGTGCCAGCAGCTTGGGCGCAGCTGCTACGCAGTATTTT; CDR3 protein: CASSLGAAATQYF
clone size: .; J gene: TRBJ1-5; D gene: TRBD1; V gene: TRBV18; CDR3 length: 15; CDR3 DNA: TGTGCCAGCTCACTTGACCCAGGGGGAAATCAGCCCCAGCATTTT; CDR3 protein: CASSLDPGGNQPQHF
clone size: once; J gene: TRBJ1-1; D gene: TRBD1; V gene: TRBV28; CDR3 length: 13; CDR3 DNA: TGTGCCAGCACCAGGGGGACGGGCACTGAAGCTTTCTTT; CDR3 protein: CASTRGTGTEAFF
clone size: .; J gene: TRBJ1-1; D gene: .; V gene: TRBV4-3; CDR3 length: 13; CDR3 DNA: TGCGCCAGCAGCCAACCAGGGTACCGTGGGGCTTTCTTT; CDR3 protein: CASSQPGYRGAFF
clone size: .; J gene: TRBJ2-2; D gene: TRBD2; V gene: TRBV27; CDR3 length: 17; CDR3 DNA: TGTGCCAGCAGCCCGGTCTGGGCGGGAGCTAACACCGGGGAGCTGTTTTTT; CDR3 protein: CASSPVWAGANTGELFF
clone size: .; J gene: TRBJ2-5; D gene: .; V gene: TRBV27; CDR3 length: 15; CDR3 DNA: TGTGCCAGCAGTCCGACCGACAAAAGATGGGAGACCCAGTACTTC; CDR3 protein: CASSPTDKRWETQYF
clone size: .; J gene: TRBJ1-4; D gene: .; V gene: TRBV10-3; CDR3 length: 14; CDR3 DNA: TGTGCCACAAACCGTGGGGGGTCGGGTGAAAAACTGTTTTTT; CDR3 protein: CATNRGGSGEKLFF
clone size: .; J gene: TRBJ2-5; D gene: .; V gene: TRBV10-3; CDR3 length: 11; CDR3 DNA: TGTGCCACCCGCTCGGGCAACCCGCAGTACTTC; CDR3 protein: CATRSGNPQYF
clone size: .; J gene: TRBJ2-7; D gene: TRBD2; V gene: TRBV4-2; CDR3 length: 16; CDR3 DNA: TGTGCCAGCAGCCAAGACCAGGGACTAGCGGTCTACGAGCAGTACTTC; CDR3 protein: CASSQDQGLAVYEQYF
clone size: .; J gene: TRBJ2-5; D gene: TRBD1; V gene: TRBV14; CDR3 length: 16; CDR3 DNA: TGTGCCAGCAGCCACCGAGACAGGGTCCATGTGGAGACCCAGTACTTC; CDR3 protein: CASSHRDRVHVETQYF
clone size: .; J gene: TRBJ1-5; D gene: .; V gene: TRBV28; CDR3 length: 14; CDR3 DNA: TGTGCCAGCAGTTTAAAGGGGCGAGGACAGCCCCAGCATTTT; CDR3 protein: CASSLKGRGQPQHF
clone size: .; J gene: TRBJ2-7; D gene: .; V gene: TRBV7-6; CDR3 length: 14; CDR3 DNA: TGTGCCAGCAGCTTAGAAGTTGGGTATTACGAGCAGTACTTC; CDR3 protein: CASSLEVGYYEQYF
clone size: .; J gene: TRBJ2-2; D gene: .; V gene: TRBV2; CDR3 length: 15; CDR3 DNA: TGTGCCAGCCTCGGCAGCCCTGATGCCGCCGGGGAGCTGTTTTTT; CDR3 protein: CASLGSPDAAGELFF
clone size: .; J gene: TRBJ1-1; D gene: .; V gene: TRBV6-5; CDR3 length: 15; CDR3 DNA: TGTGCCAGCAGTTACTCGAATGGTGGAGGCACTGAAGCTTTCTTT; CDR3 protein: CASSYSNGGGTEAFF
clone size: .; J gene: TRBJ2-7; D gene: .; V gene: TRBV5-6; CDR3 length: 16; CDR3 DNA: TGTGCCAGCAGCTTGGGACCTACTAGCATGGCAAGCGAGCAGTACTTC; CDR3 protein: CASSLGPTSMASEQYF
clone size: .; J gene: TRBJ2-7; D gene: TRBD1; V gene: TRBV5-1; CDR3 length: 14; CDR3 DNA: TGCGCCAGCAGCTCCCGGACAGGGGGCGAGGAGCAGTACTTC; CDR3 protein: CASSSRTGGEEQYF
clone size: .; J gene: TRBJ2-7; D gene: TRBD2; V gene: TRBV27; CDR3 length: 15; CDR3 DNA: TGTGCCAGCAGCAAAAGACTAGCGGGGTCCTACGAGCAGTACTTC; CDR3 protein: CASSKRLAGSYEQYF
clone size: once; J gene: TRBJ2-2; D gene: .; V gene: TRBV28; CDR3 length: 15; CDR3 DNA: TGTGCCAGCAGTCCTGGGGGGCAGAACACCGGGGAGCTGTTTTTT; CDR3 protein: CASSPGGQNTGELFF